The 10 T cell receptor beta chains in this list originate from one sample, sequenced in a study of memory CD4+ T cells and cytomegalovirus serostatus. Single viable CD3+CD4+CD8-CD45RO+ cells were sorted as the memory CD4+ T cells. Some clones are missing from TCRdb's copy, which holds only in-frame ones; the method was immunoSEQ multiplex PCR. Here the sample spans about 57,000 clones, under 80% being singletons. Material for sequencing was memory CD4+ T cells from blood. The receptors stem from an adult in good health and CMV-seronegative.

To note about this clone: Additional DNA sequences in this sample encode the identical CDR3. This sequence joins TRBV29-1 and TRBJ2-1; 8 nucleotides align to TRBD2. Trimming took 7 bases from V and 7 from J; bases not matched to a gene: 0. This CDR3 has 10 residues. The V gene's germline CDR1 is SQVTM and CDR2 ANQGSEA. This chain's CDR3 is CSAGGNEQFF. The CDR3 DNA reads as TGCAGCGCGGGGGGGAATGAGCAGTTCTTC.

Here the CDR3 reads CASSDTDSYEQYF. Written as DNA, the CDR3 is TGTGCCAGCAGCGACACAGACTCCTACGAGCAGTACTTC. The rearrangement links TRBV28 to TRBJ2-7; D call uncertain. Trimming took 6 bases from V and 0 from J, leaving 9 bases between them. Germline V lookup: CDR1 MDHEN, CDR2 SYDVKM. The CDR3 runs 13 residues.

This clone came up once. The V gene is TRBV7-9, the J gene TRBJ1-1; D remains unclear. Trimming cost V 5 bases and J 4 bases, with 8 bases left between them. The germline CDR1 and CDR2 sequences are SEHNR and FQNEAQ (reference sequence). The CDR3 consists of 12 residues. CDR3 DNA sequence: TGTGCCAGCAGCCCCGAGGTCACTGAAGCTTTCTTT. Translation: CASSPEVTEAFF.

This chain links TRBV5-1 with TRBJ2-7; 14 bases line up with TRBD2. Germline values: CDR1 SGHRS, CDR2 YFSETQ. V shed 4 bases and J 7 bases; nucleotides not matched to a gene: 7. The CDR3 is made up of 15 amino acids. CDR3 loop: CASSEGLAGVQEQYF. In nucleotides, the CDR3 is TGCGCCAGCAGCGAGGGACTAGCGGGAGTTCAAGAGCAGTACTTC.

The chain joins TRBV14 to TRBJ2-2; 11 bases fit TRBD2. Germline V lookup: CDR1 SGHDN, CDR2 FVKESK. The CDR3 spans 19 residues. J was trimmed by 3 bases and V by 0 bases; bases with no gene match: 9. This CDR3 reads CASSQDGTSGSWYTGELFF. Here the CDR3 DNA reads TGTGCCAGCAGCCAAGATGGAACTAGCGGGAGTTGGTACACCGGGGAGCTGTTTTTT.

The chain couples TRBV30 to TRBJ1-4; D not resolved. Per the germline V gene, CDR1 is GTSNPN and CDR2 is SVGIG (reference sequence). The CDR3 totals 14 residues. V dropped 4 bases and J dropped 7 bases, with 16 bases sitting between them. Written as DNA, the CDR3 is TGTGCCTGGACCCCCCTGGATGGTGGTGAAAAACTGTTTTTT. The encoded protein is CAWTPLDGGEKLFF.

J is TRBJ1-1 and V is TRBV27; no clear D. The CDR3 consists of 12 residues. Trimming removed 1 base from V and 11 bases from J, with 11 bases in between. Germline loops: CDR1 MNHEY, CDR2 SMNVEV (reference sequence). The DNA for the CDR3 is TGTGCCAGCAGTTTATGGGTCACCCTCGCTTTCTTT. Translation: CASSLWVTLAFF.

The chain's CDR3 is CASRDRGKPQHF. In DNA, the CDR3 is TGTGCCAGTAGGGATAGGGGAAAGCCCCAGCATTTT. The rearrangement joins TRBV27 to TRBJ1-5; possible D gene TRBD1, 5 bases. V was shortened by 9 bases and J by 8 bases, with 14 bases between the two germline ends. The germline V gene encodes CDR1 MNHEY and CDR2 SMNVEV (reference sequence). This CDR3 contains 12 residues.

The rearrangement uses TRBV10-2 and TRBJ1-1; a weak D match, TRBD1 (5 bases). V shed 3 bases and J shed 5 bases, with 13 bases lying between them. The CDR3 has 14 residues. Germline V lookup: CDR1 WSHSY, CDR2 SAAADI. The CDR3 DNA reads TGCGCCAGCAGTGATGGCTTCGGGGGGACTGAAGCTTTCTTT. This sequence encodes CASSDGFGGTEAFF.

This clone was seen just once. V usage is TRBV6-6 and J usage is TRBJ1-3, with 8 bases fitting TRBD1. The CDR3 has 14 residues. V gave up 6 bases and J gave up 4 bases; unmatched junction bases: 5. Per germline, CDR1 MNHNY and CDR2 SVGAGI (reference sequence). Here the CDR3 DNA reads TGTGCCAGCAGGTCGTCAGGGGGCGGAAACACCATATATTTT. Translation: CASRSSGGGNTIYF.